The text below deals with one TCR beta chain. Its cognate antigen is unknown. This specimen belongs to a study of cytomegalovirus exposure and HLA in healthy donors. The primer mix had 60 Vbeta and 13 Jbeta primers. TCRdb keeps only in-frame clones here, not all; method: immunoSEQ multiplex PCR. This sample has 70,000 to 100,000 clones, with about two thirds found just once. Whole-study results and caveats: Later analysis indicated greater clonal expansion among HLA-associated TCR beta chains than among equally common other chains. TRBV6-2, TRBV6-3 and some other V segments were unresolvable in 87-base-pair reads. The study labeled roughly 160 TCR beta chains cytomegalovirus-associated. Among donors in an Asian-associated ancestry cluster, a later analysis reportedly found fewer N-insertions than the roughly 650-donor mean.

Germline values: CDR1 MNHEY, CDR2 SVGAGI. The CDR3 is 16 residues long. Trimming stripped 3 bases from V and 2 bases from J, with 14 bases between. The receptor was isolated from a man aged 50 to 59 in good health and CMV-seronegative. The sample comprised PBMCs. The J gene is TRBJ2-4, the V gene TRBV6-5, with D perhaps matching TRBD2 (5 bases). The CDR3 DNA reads TGTGCCAGCAGTTATTGGAGGAAAGGCACCAAAAACATTCAGTACTTC. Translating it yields CASSYWRKGTKNIQYF.